This passage covers 21 T cell receptor beta chains from one sample sequenced in a study of shared clonotypes between healthy human individuals. Naive CD8 cells lacked CD45RO, underwent positive selection for CCR7 and left out terminally differentiated effector memory CD45RA+ cells. Profiled with immunoSEQ multiplex PCR; TCRdb holds only in-frame clones, not every one. The data contain approximately 600,000 clones, around 96% of them singletons. Sequences were obtained from naive CD8+ T cells sorted from blood. The receptor source for this set is a woman between 25 and 40 years old in good health.

The chain joins TRBV29-1 to TRBJ1-1; tentative D call: TRBD1 (5 bases). The germline gives CDR1 SQVTM, CDR2 ANQGSEA. The CDR3 covers 15 residues. The V gene lost 0 bases and the J gene lost 8 bases, with 19 bases spanning the gap. CDR3 DNA: TGCAGCGTTGAAGATCTTCGAGGGGTCTCCACGGAAGCTTTCTTT. Encoded protein: CSVEDLRGVSTEAFF.

The chain employs TRBV7-9 and TRBJ2-7; 8 bases are a match to TRBD2. CDR1 and CDR2 (germline): SEHNR, FQNEAQ (reference sequence). The CDR3 runs to 15 residues. J lost 3 bases, V lost 2 bases, and 6 bases had no gene match. CDR3 sequence (DNA): TGTGCCAGCAGCTTAAGCGGGAGATCAGGCTACGAGCAGTACTTC. Protein product: CASSLSGRSGYEQYF.

To note about this clone: One end of the junction varies from germline; a read error may be responsible. The gene calls are TRBV5-6 and TRBJ2-1; TRBD2 matches 14 bases. Germline V gene sequence: CDR1 SGHDT, CDR2 YYEEEE. The CDR3 consists of 13 residues. CDR3 coding DNA: TGTGCCAGCAGATTGGGACTAGCGGGAGAGGGGTTCTTC. Translated: CASRLGLAGEGFF.

This clone was counted a few times. The chain combines TRBV9 with TRBJ2-7; 8 nucleotides line up with TRBD2. Germline-derived CDR1 and CDR2 are SGDLS and YYNGEE. J was trimmed by 5 bases and V by 0 bases; bases with no gene match: 4. CDR3 size: 14 residues. CDR3 protein: CASSVGAGANEQYF. CDR3 in DNA: TGTGCCAGCAGCGTAGGAGCGGGGGCTAACGAGCAGTACTTC.

This chain uses TRBV27 with TRBJ1-1; maybe TRBD1 (5 bases). V lost 5 bases and J 0 bases, leaving 16 bases between the germline ends. CDR1 is MNHEY and CDR2 is SMNVEV in the germline V gene (reference sequence). The CDR3 extends over 16 amino acids. CDR3 sequence reads: CASSPQGRGMNTEAFF. The CDR3 DNA reads as TGTGCCAGCAGTCCGCAGGGTCGCGGGATGAACACTGAAGCTTTCTTT.

This rearrangement joins TRBV11-1 to TRBJ1-1; no definite D call. Trimming shortened V by 3 bases and J by 0 bases, and 5 bases separated the two germline ends. The CDR3 has 13 residues. Germline V gene data show CDR1 as SGHAT and CDR2 as FQDESV (reference sequence). The CDR3 loop reads CASSLQLNTEAFF. The CDR3 DNA reads TGTGCCAGCAGCTTGCAGCTGAACACTGAAGCTTTCTTT.

The chain joins TRBV27 to TRBJ2-7, with 11 bases matching TRBD1. The V and J ends lost 7 bases and 6 bases, in that order; junction bases with no gene match: 8. Germline CDR1 and CDR2: MNHEY and SMNVEV (reference sequence). There are 14 residues in the CDR3. CDR3 DNA sequence: TGTGCCAGCACCTCGACCGGGACAGGGGGCGAGCAGTACTTC. This encodes CASTSTGTGGEQYF.

The chain uses TRBV5-4 and TRBJ2-5; D gene uncertain. The CDR3 spans 13 residues. Germline CDR1 and CDR2: SGHNT and YYREEE (reference sequence). Deletions cut 6 bases from V and 2 bases from J, with 11 bases between. CDR3 residues: CASTLPGQETQYF. In DNA form, the CDR3 reads TGTGCCAGCACCCTCCCAGGACAAGAGACCCAGTACTTC.

The CDR3 here is CASSEGLGTRVYEQYF. The CDR3 DNA reads TGCGCCAGCAGTGAGGGTCTGGGGACTAGGGTCTACGAGCAGTACTTC. The V call is TRBV10-2, the J call TRBJ2-7; 8 positions match TRBD2. CDR1 WSHSY and CDR2 SAAADI come from the germline V gene. The trim removed 2 bases at V and 3 bases at J, leaving 9 bases unmatched. This CDR3 has 16 amino acids.

V gene TRBV28 combines with J gene TRBJ2-2, with D uncertain. Germline V gives CDR1 MDHEN, CDR2 SYDVKM. The CDR3 runs 15 residues. The ends were cut back, 7 bases at V and 2 bases at J, with 14 bases in the middle. The CDR3 spells CASMNTGGNTGELFF. For the CDR3, the DNA is TGTGCCAGCATGAACACTGGCGGTAACACCGGGGAGCTGTTTTTT.

The chain links TRBV6-5 to TRBJ2-7; D could derive from TRBD1 or TRBD2 (6 bases each). Germline CDR1 is MNHEY and CDR2 is SVGAGI. This CDR3 region has 11 residues. V was clipped by 5 bases and J by 12 bases, with 14 bases between them. CDR3 loop: CASSTGGSLYF. The CDR3 DNA is TGTGCCAGCAGTACCGGGGGCAGCCTGTACTTC.

The chain carries TRBV28 and TRBJ1-2; D is ambiguous. Trimming removed 2 bases at V and 6 bases at J, with 19 bases between. Per germline, CDR1 MDHEN and CDR2 SYDVKM. This CDR3 is built from 16 residues. In nucleotides, the CDR3 is TGTGCCAGCAGTTTAAGCACAACAGCCCGGCCCGATGGCTACACCTTC. It codes for CASSLSTTARPDGYTF.

Remarks on this clone: The sample holds other DNA sequences that translate to the same CDR3. V is TRBV28 and J is TRBJ2-7; 8 nucleotides line up with TRBD1. The V and J ends lost 3 bases and 3 bases, in that order; junction bases with no gene match: 1. The CDR3 spans 13 residues. CDR1 MDHEN and CDR2 SYDVKM come from the germline V gene. The CDR3, as DNA: TGTGCCAGCAGTTTTGACAGGGGCTACGAGCAGTACTTC. Translated: CASSFDRGYEQYF.

The V gene is TRBV4-1, the J gene TRBJ2-1; no reliable D call. The CDR3 runs 12 residues. The germline CDR1 and CDR2 sequences are MGHRA and YSYEKL. The germline V and J ends were trimmed by 3 bases and 7 bases, with 7 bases remaining between them. The CDR3 loop is CASSHTLNEQFF. CDR3 DNA: TGCGCCAGCAGCCACACGTTAAATGAGCAGTTCTTC.

The rearrangement uses TRBV19 and TRBJ1-5; possible D gene TRBD1, 5 bases. Trimming took 3 bases from V and 7 from J, leaving 16 bases between them. CDR3 size: 15 residues. Looked up from germline, CDR1 is LNHDA and CDR2 is SQIVND (reference sequence). In nucleotides, the CDR3 is TGTGCCAGTAGTATGGTATGGGGGTTAGAACAGCCCCAGCATTTT. Translated: CASSMVWGLEQPQHF.

This sequence joins TRBV9 and TRBJ2-2; D unresolved. V lost 0 bases, J lost 5 bases, and 8 bases lay in between. The CDR3 spans 14 residues. CDR1 and CDR2 (germline): SGDLS, YYNGEE. This CDR3 reads CASSVGVGTGELFF. Written as DNA, the CDR3 is TGTGCCAGCAGCGTAGGAGTGGGGACCGGGGAGCTGTTTTTT.

The chain links TRBV14 to TRBJ2-1; D unresolved. Germline V gives CDR1 SGHDN, CDR2 FVKESK. Deletions cut 4 bases from V and 8 bases from J, with 12 bases between. This CDR3 has 13 residues. DNA of the CDR3: TGTGCCAGCAGCCGCCAGGAGACGGATGAGCAGTTCTTC. It encodes CASSRQETDEQFF.

This clone was observed a handful of times. The sample carries other DNA sequences with the same CDR3. This chain links TRBV27 with TRBJ1-1; tentative D call: TRBD1 (6 bases). The CDR3 is 14 amino acids. Looked up from germline, CDR1 is MNHEY and CDR2 is SMNVEV (reference sequence). V dropped 2 bases and J dropped 1 base, with 8 bases sitting between them. The CDR3 here is CASSLLTGNTEAFF. DNA of the CDR3: TGTGCCAGCAGTTTACTGACAGGGAACACTGAAGCTTTCTTT.

The J gene is TRBJ2-1, the V gene TRBV2; 8 bases map to TRBD2. The junction had 6 bases not matched to a gene; V was cut back by 4 bases and J by 4 bases. The CDR3 is 15 residues long. The germline gives CDR1 SNHLY, CDR2 FYNNEI. Here the CDR3 reads CASSGTSGPYNEQFF. The CDR3 region has the DNA TGTGCCAGCAGTGGAACTAGCGGACCTTACAATGAGCAGTTCTTC.

The rearrangement links TRBV28 to TRBJ2-5; D might be TRBD2 (5 bases). The J call may be wrong; the DNA end is better matched by TRBJ2-7. The CDR3 runs to 15 residues. Germline CDR1 and CDR2: MDHEN and SYDVKM. CDR3 protein: CASSLAPTASYEQYF. CDR3 in DNA: TGTGCCAGCAGTCTAGCTCCCACAGCCTCCTACGAGCAGTACTTC.

J is TRBJ1-1 and V is TRBV19; D perhaps matches TRBD1 (6 bases). This CDR3 is 15 amino acids long. Trimming removed 0 bases at V and 1 base at J, with 9 bases between. The germline V gene has CDR1 LNHDA and CDR2 SQIVND (reference sequence). The CDR3 DNA follows: TGTGCCAGTAGTATAGACGGGACAAGGAACACTGAAGCTTTCTTT. Translating gives CASSIDGTRNTEAFF.